The 25 T cell receptor beta chains reported below all come from one sample, sequenced in a study of blood T cells in healthy people across ages. With a J-beta primer mix and a sample-barcoded 5' primer, a second PCR ran 7 to 11 cycles. Each CDR3 protein gets one entry after TCRdb re-called the 5' RACE reads with MiXCR. The repertoire includes around 990,000 distinct CDR3 sequences, 35% to 45% of them detected once, and 10% to 15% sits in the top ten. Sequenced sample: blood. These receptors all come from a man aged 18 to 30 in good health.

V gene TRBV10-3 combines with J gene TRBJ1-2; 7 nucleotides align to TRBD1. V was pared by 1 base and J by 0 bases, with 2 bases of the junction left unmatched. The CDR3 totals 15 residues. CDR1 is ENHRY and CDR2 is SYGVKD in the germline V gene. The CDR3 region is CAISEWDRANYGYTF. CDR3 sequence (DNA): TGTGCCATCAGTGAGTGGGACAGAGCTAACTATGGCTACACCTTC.

The chain links TRBV10-3 to TRBJ2-3; D gene uncertain. V lost 0 bases and J lost 0, with 7 bases in between. Germline CDR1 is ENHRY and CDR2 is SYGVKD. The CDR3 covers 15 residues. CDR3 in DNA: TGTGCCATCAGTGAGTCGCATGGTAGCACAGATACGCAGTATTTT. Translated, it gives CAISESHGSTDTQYF.

The chain links TRBV6-1 to TRBJ2-5, with 7 bases that match TRBD1. The V and J ends lost 8 bases and 5 bases, in that order; junction bases with no gene match: 11. The CDR3 extends over 14 amino acids. From germline, CDR1 is MNHNS and CDR2 SASEGT. The CDR3 loop is CASLDRATWETQYF. The CDR3 region has the DNA TGTGCCAGCCTCGACAGGGCAACGTGGGAGACCCAGTACTTC.

The chain uses TRBV7-9 and TRBJ1-4; D unresolved. V lost 4 bases and J 11 bases, leaving 17 bases between the germline ends. From germline, CDR1 is SEHNR and CDR2 FQNEAQ (reference sequence). The CDR3 contains 14 residues. The CDR3 spells CASSSNREFGKLFF. CDR3 coding DNA: TGTGCCAGCAGCTCCAACCGGGAGTTCGGGAAACTGTTTTTT.

The V gene is TRBV5-1, the J gene TRBJ2-5; D may correspond to TRBD1 or TRBD2 (5 bases each). This CDR3 region has 15 residues. V lost 4 bases, J lost 2 bases, and 15 bases lay in between. CDR1 is SGHRS, CDR2 YFSETQ, per germline. CDR3 protein: CASSREGPIQETQYF. The CDR3 DNA is TGCGCCAGCAGCCGAGAGGGACCCATACAAGAGACCCAGTACTTC.

The genes are TRBV7-2 and TRBJ1-5, with D possibly matching TRBD1 (6 bases). Between the trimmed V and J ends, which lost 4 bases and 7 bases, there was a span of 17 bases. This CDR3 contains 15 residues. Germline V lookup: CDR1 SGHTA, CDR2 FQGNSA. CDR3 sequence reads: CASSSDTGTEQPQHF. CDR3 DNA: TGTGCCAGCAGCTCGGATACAGGGACGGAGCAGCCCCAGCATTTT.

For the CDR3, the DNA is TGCGCCAGCAGCCAAGAAAGGGCGGGGTATAATCAGCCCCAGCATTTT. Translating it yields CASSQERAGYNQPQHF. The chain joins TRBV4-3 to TRBJ1-5; D not certain. V lost 0 bases and J lost 4, with 13 bases in between. The CDR3 covers 16 residues. Germline lookup yields CDR1 LGHNA and CDR2 YSLEER.

The chain is built from TRBV4-1 and TRBJ1-1; D not resolved. The CDR3 consists of 16 residues. V lost 0 bases and J lost 0, with 11 bases in between. Germline assignment: CDR1 MGHRA and CDR2 YSYEKL. The CDR3 protein is CASSQDSGRMNTEAFF. For the CDR3, the DNA is TGCGCCAGCAGCCAAGATTCCGGACGGATGAACACTGAAGCTTTCTTT.

The CDR3 sequence: CASSSGNQGDEQFF. The CDR3 bases are TGTGCCAGCAGCTCGGGGAATCAGGGCGATGAGCAGTTCTTC. The gene calls are TRBV7-3 and TRBJ2-1; the D call may be TRBD1 or TRBD2 (5 bases each). Trimming left V 4 bases short and J 8 bases short, with 15 bases between. The germline V gene encodes CDR1 SGHTA and CDR2 FQGTGA. The CDR3 contains 14 residues.

This clonotype appeared a few times. The J gene is TRBJ2-1, the V gene TRBV20-1; D might be TRBD2 (5 bases). Germline V gene sequence: CDR1 DFQATT, CDR2 SNEGSKA (reference sequence). V was shortened by 1 base and J by 7 bases, with 17 bases between the two germline ends. CDR3 size: 15 residues. The CDR3: CSARVSVGEGNEQFF. The CDR3 region has the DNA TGCAGTGCTAGAGTGAGTGTCGGAGAGGGAAATGAGCAGTTCTTC.

The chain carries TRBV30 and TRBJ2-5, with TRBD2 matching 9 bases. The J call may be in error: the DNA end matches TRBJ2-7 better. Germline CDR1 and CDR2: GTSNPN and SVGIG (reference sequence). The CDR3 is made up of 12 amino acids. The CDR3 loop is CAWTSGVYEQYF. CDR3 bases: TGTGCCTGGACTAGCGGGGTCTACGAGCAGTACTTC.

The chain couples TRBV12-3 or TRBV12-4 to TRBJ1-2; possible D gene TRBD1, 5 bases. Deletions cut 1 base from V and 8 bases from J, with 14 bases between. The CDR3 spans 14 residues. DNA of the CDR3: TGTGCCAGCAGTTTAGTCTCCAGGGTGGAAGGCTACACCTTC. This encodes CASSLVSRVEGYTF.

This clonotype was seen more than once but under ten times. The chain combines TRBV30 with TRBJ2-1, with D perhaps TRBD1 or TRBD2 (6 bases each). Germline V gene lookup returns CDR1 GTSNPN and CDR2 SVGIG (reference sequence). The V and J ends lost 0 bases and 7 bases respectively, with 10 bases between them. The CDR3 runs to 13 residues. CDR3 bases: TGTGCCTGGAGTGTACGAGGGGGGAATGAGCAGTTCTTC. Its translation: CAWSVRGGNEQFF.

V gene TRBV20-1 combines with J gene TRBJ2-3, with a weak D call TRBD1 (5 bases). V was cut by 6 bases and J by 6 bases, with 28 bases left in between. The CDR3 contains 17 residues. Germline CDR1 is DFQATT and CDR2 is SNEGSKA (reference sequence). The CDR3 DNA reads as TGCAGTGCAAAAGCCTCCGGACAACGGATTAGATGGGATACGCAGTATTTT. Translation: CSAKASGQRIRWDTQYF.

This clonotype occurred many times. This chain connects TRBV4-1 to TRBJ2-1; D ambiguous. The CDR3 is 15 residues long. Trimming pared 8 bases from V and 8 bases from J, leaving 22 bases between. Germline V gives CDR1 MGHRA, CDR2 YSYEKL. CDR3 DNA sequence: TGCGCCAGCTCAATAAGGAGAGCCCGAAGGGATGAGCAGTTCTTC. Translating gives CASSIRRARRDEQFF.

This clonotype has a handful of counts. The chain carries TRBV4-2 and TRBJ2-7; D is unresolved. V shed 0 bases and J shed 1 base, with 16 bases lying between them. There are 17 residues in the CDR3. Germline CDR1 and CDR2: LGHNA and YNFKEQ. The CDR3 spells CASSQDSRVSSSYEQYF. CDR3 coding DNA: TGTGCCAGCAGCCAAGATAGTAGGGTCTCGTCTTCCTACGAGCAGTACTTC.

This chain links TRBV2 with TRBJ1-2; D unclear. The length of the CDR3 is 14 residues. Germline V gene lookup returns CDR1 SNHLY and CDR2 FYNNEI. The V and J ends lost 4 bases and 4 bases respectively, with 13 bases between them. The chain's CDR3 is CASSAATATYGYTF. CDR3 nucleotides: TGTGCCAGCAGTGCCGCGACCGCAACCTATGGCTACACCTTC.

This rearrangement joins TRBV12-3 or TRBV12-4 to TRBJ2-1; 15 bases align to TRBD2. Matching the DNA end better, TRBJ2-7 makes the J call doubtful. This CDR3 is built from 19 residues. CDR3 bases: TGTGCCAGCAGCGGGGGACTAGCGGGGGGTTTGAGCTCCTACAATGAGCAGTACTTC. Its translation is CASSGGLAGGLSSYNEQYF.

Of note for this clonotype: Relative to the germline gene, one junction end is altered; a read error may explain this. The rearrangement joins TRBV28 to TRBJ2-5; D may be TRBD1 or TRBD2 (5 bases each). Germline V gene lookup returns CDR1 MDHEN and CDR2 SYDVKM. The CDR3 has 13 amino acids. CDR3 DNA sequence: TGTACCAGCACTTCAATGGGGGAAGAGACCCAGTACTTC. It translates to CTSTSMGEETQYF.

The V gene is TRBV20-1, the J gene TRBJ2-1; TRBD2 matches at 10 bases. CDR3 length equals 16 residues. Germline CDR1 and CDR2: DFQATT and SNEGSKA (reference sequence). Trimming took 5 bases from V and 3 from J; bases not matched to a gene: 10. The CDR3 is CSAFPGLATIYNEQFF. The CDR3 DNA follows: TGCAGTGCTTTCCCGGGACTAGCGACGATCTACAATGAGCAGTTCTTC.

The chain has TRBV4-2 and TRBJ2-1, with a tentative D call TRBD1 (6 bases). The CDR3 loop spans 17 amino acids. Germline CDR1 is LGHNA and CDR2 is YNFKEQ. Trimming shortened V by 0 bases and J by 0 bases, and 12 bases separated the two germline ends. The CDR3 DNA reads as TGTGCCAGCAGCCAAGAATCAGGGGCGAGCTCCTACAATGAGCAGTTCTTC. Translating it yields CASSQESGASSYNEQFF.

The chain employs TRBV29-1 and TRBJ1-1, with TRBD1 matching 8 bases. V trimming: 6 bases; J trimming: 5 bases; junction bases outside the gene matches: 8. The CDR3 consists of 13 residues. Germline V CDR1 and CDR2: SQVTM, ANQGSEA. CDR3 region: CSVAPGGRTEAFF. The CDR3 nucleotides read TGCAGCGTGGCCCCAGGGGGCAGGACTGAAGCTTTCTTT.

As regards this clonotype: At one end, the junction sequence differs from germline, possibly due to a read error. The rearrangement links TRBV7-2 to TRBJ1-3; weak D call: TRBD1 (5 bases). Germline CDR1 reads SGHTA; CDR2 reads FQGNSA. The CDR3 extends over 15 amino acids. The CDR3 bases are TGTGCCAGCGGCTTCGGCGGGACTCCTGGAAACACCATATATTTT. Translated: CASGFGGTPGNTIYF. The variable domain in full, with the rest retrieved from reference TRBV7-2 and TRBJ1-3, is GAGVSQSPSNKVTEKGKDVELRCDPISGHTALYWYRQSLGQGLEFLIYFQGNSAPDKSGLPSDRFSAERTGGSVSTLTIQRTQQEDSAVYLCASGFGGTPGNTIYFGEGSWLTVV.

This sequence joins TRBV2 and TRBJ2-1; 7 bases agree with TRBD1. The germline V gene encodes CDR1 SNHLY and CDR2 FYNNEI. The CDR3 has 14 amino acids. V dropped 3 bases and J dropped 13; count of bases not matched to a gene: 12. As DNA, the CDR3 is TGTGCCAGCAGTGAGAACAGGGGCTGGGAGACCCAGTTCTTC. It codes for CASSENRGWETQFF.

The J gene is TRBJ2-1, the V gene TRBV7-9, with a tentative D call TRBD2 (5 bases). Germline V gene data show CDR1 as SEHNR and CDR2 as FQNEAQ (reference sequence). The CDR3 extends over 16 amino acids. Trimming stripped 5 bases from V and 8 bases from J, with 22 bases between. DNA of the CDR3: TGTGCCAGCAGCCCTCCCCCGAGACTAACGGTAGATGAGCAGTTCTTC. Its translation is CASSPPPRLTVDEQFF.